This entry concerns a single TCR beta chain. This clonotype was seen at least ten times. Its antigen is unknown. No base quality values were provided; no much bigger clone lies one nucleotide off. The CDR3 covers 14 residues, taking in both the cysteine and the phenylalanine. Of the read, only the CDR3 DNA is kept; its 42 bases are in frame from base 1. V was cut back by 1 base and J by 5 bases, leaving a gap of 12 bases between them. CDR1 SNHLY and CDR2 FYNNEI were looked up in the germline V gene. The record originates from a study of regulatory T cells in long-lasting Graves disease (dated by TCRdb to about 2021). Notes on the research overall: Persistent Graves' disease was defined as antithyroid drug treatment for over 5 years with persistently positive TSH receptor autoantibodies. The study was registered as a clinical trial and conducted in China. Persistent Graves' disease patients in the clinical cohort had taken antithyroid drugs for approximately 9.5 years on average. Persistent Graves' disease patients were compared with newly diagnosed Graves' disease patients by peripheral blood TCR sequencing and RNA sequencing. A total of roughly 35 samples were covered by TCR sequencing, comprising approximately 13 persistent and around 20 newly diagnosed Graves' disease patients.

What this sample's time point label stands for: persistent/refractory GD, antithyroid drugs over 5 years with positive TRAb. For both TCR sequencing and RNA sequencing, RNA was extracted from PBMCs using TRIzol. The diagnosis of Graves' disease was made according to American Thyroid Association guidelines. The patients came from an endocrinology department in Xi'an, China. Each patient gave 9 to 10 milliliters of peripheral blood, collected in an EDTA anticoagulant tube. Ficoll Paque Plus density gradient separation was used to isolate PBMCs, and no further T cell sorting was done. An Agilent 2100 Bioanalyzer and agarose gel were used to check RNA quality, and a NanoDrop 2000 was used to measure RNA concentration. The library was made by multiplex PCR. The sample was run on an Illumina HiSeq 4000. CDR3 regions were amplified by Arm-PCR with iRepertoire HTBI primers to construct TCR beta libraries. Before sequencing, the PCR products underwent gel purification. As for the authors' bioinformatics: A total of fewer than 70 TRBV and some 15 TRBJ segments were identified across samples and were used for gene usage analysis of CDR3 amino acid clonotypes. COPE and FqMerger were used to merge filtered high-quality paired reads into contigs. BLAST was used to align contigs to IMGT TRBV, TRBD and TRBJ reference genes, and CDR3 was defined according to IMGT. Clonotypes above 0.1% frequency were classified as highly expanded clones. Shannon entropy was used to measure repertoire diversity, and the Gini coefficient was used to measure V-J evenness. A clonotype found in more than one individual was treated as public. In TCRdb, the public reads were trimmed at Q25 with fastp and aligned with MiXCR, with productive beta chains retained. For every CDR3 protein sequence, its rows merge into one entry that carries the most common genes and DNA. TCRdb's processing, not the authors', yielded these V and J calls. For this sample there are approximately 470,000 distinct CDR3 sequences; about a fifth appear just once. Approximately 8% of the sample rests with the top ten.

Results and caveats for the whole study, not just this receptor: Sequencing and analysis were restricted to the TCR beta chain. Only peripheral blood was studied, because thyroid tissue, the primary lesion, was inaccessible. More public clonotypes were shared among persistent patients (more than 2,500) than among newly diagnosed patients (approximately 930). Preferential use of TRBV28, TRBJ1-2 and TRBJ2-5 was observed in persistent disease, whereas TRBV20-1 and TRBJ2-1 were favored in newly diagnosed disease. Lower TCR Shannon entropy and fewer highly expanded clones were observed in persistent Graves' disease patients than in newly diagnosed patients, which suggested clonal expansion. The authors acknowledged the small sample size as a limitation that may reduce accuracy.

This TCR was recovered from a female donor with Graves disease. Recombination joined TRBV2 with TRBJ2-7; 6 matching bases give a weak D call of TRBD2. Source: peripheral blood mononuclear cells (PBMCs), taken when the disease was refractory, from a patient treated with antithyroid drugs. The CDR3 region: CASSEVLATNEQYF. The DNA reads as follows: TGTGCCAGCAGTGAAGTCCTAGCGACCAACGAGCAGTACTTC. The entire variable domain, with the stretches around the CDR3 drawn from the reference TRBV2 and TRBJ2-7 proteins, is EPEVTQTPSHQVTQMGQEVILRCVPISNHLYFYWYRQILGQKVEFLVSFYNNEISEKSEIFDDQFSVERPDGSNFTLKIRSTKLEDSAMYFCASSEVLATNEQYFGPGTRLTVT.